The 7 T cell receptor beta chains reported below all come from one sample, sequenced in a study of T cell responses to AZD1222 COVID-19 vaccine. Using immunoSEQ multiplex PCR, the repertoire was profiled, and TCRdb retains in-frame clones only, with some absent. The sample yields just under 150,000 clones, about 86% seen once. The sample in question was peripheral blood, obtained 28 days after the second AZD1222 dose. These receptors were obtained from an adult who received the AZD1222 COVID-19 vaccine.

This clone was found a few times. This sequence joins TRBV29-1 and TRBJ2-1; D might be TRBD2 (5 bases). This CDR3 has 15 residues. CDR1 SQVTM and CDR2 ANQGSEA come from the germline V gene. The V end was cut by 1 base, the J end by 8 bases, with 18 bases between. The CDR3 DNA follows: TGCAGCGTTGAAGGGGATACGGAGAGGGTCTATGAGCAGTTCTTC. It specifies CSVEGDTERVYEQFF.

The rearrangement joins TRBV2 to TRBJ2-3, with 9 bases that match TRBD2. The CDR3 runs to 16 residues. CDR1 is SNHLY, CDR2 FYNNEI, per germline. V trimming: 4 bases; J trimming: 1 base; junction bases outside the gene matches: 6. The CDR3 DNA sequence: TGTGCCAGCAGTGCCGCGCGGACTAGCGGCACAGATACGCAGTATTTT. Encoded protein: CASSAARTSGTDTQYF.

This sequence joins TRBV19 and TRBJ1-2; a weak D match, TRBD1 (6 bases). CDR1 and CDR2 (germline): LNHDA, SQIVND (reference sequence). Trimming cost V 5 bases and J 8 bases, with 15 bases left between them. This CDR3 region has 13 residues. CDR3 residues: CASSPYRAEGYTF. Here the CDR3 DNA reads TGTGCCAGTAGTCCCTACAGGGCCGAGGGCTACACCTTC.

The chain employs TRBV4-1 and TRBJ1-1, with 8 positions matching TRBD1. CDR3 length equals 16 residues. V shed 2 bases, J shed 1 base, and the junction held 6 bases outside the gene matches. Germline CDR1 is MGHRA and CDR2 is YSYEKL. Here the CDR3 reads CASSQYLGQENTEAFF. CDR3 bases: TGCGCCAGCAGCCAATACCTGGGACAGGAGAACACTGAAGCTTTCTTT.

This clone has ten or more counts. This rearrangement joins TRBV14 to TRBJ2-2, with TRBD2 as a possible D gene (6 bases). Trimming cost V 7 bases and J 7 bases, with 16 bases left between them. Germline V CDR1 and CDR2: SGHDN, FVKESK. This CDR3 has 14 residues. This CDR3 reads CASTQDYGVGELFF. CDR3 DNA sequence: TGTGCCAGCACCCAGGACTATGGTGTCGGGGAGCTGTTTTTT.

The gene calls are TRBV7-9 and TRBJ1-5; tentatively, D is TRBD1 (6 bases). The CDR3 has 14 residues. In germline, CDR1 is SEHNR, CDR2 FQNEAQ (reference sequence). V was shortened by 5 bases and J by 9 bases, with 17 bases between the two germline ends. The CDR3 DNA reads TGTGCCAGCAGCCTTCAAGAGGGGGGTCGGCCCCAGCATTTT. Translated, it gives CASSLQEGGRPQHF.

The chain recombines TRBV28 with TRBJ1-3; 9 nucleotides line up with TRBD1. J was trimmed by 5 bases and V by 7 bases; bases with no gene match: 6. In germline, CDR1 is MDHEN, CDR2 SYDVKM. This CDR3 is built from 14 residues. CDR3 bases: TGTGCCAGCACCCGGGGACAGGGAAGAAACACCATATATTTT. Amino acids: CASTRGQGRNTIYF.